The 28 T cell receptor beta chains presented below share a single source sample, sequenced in a study of identical twins. TCRdb re-called the 5' RACE reads through MiXCR, storing one row per CDR3 protein. In the table there are 570,000 or so distinct CDR3 sequences, 9% to 10% of which are singletons. These same records also appear under a second study, on yellow fever vaccine responses in identical twins.

The sequenced sample was PBMCs. These receptors were taken from a woman younger than 35 in good health.

The genes are TRBV7-9 and TRBJ2-1; D not certain. Germline V CDR1 and CDR2: SEHNR, FQNEAQ (reference sequence). Trimming removed 1 base at V and 9 bases at J, with 10 bases between. The CDR3 runs to 13 residues. The DNA of the CDR3 is TGTGCCAGCAGCTTAGGGCTAGTCGTTGAGCAGTTCTTC. It yields the protein CASSLGLVVEQFF.

In this sample, this clonotype turned up many times. The V call is TRBV20-1, the J call TRBJ1-6; no clear D. Germline V gene data show CDR1 as DFQATT and CDR2 as SNEGSKA (reference sequence). V lost 1 base to trimming and J lost 14 bases, with 18 bases between them. This CDR3 has 14 residues. The CDR3 reads CSARVLPTLGALHF. The CDR3 DNA is TGCAGTGCTAGAGTCCTTCCTACCCTGGGAGCCCTCCACTTT.

This clonotype was detected ten times or more. The chain couples TRBV20-1 to TRBJ2-5, with 14 nucleotides matching TRBD2. J gave up 5 bases and V 1 base, and 6 bases lay outside the gene matches. The CDR3 spans 16 residues. Germline V lookup: CDR1 DFQATT, CDR2 SNEGSKA (reference sequence). For the CDR3, the DNA is TGCAGTGCTAGAGTGACTAGCGGGAGGGCCTTCGAGACCCAGTACTTC. Protein: CSARVTSGRAFETQYF.

At least ten counts were recorded for this clonotype. The chain joins TRBV12-3 or TRBV12-4 to TRBJ1-5, with D possibly matching TRBD1 (6 bases). The CDR3 runs 15 residues. The germline V and J ends were trimmed by 3 bases and 2 bases, with 11 bases remaining between them. The CDR3 sequence is CASSFLGAGNQPQHF. The CDR3 nucleotides are TGTGCCAGCAGTTTTTTGGGGGCAGGCAATCAGCCCCAGCATTTT.

This clonotype was recorded many times. This chain links TRBV6-2 or TRBV6-3 with TRBJ1-1; tentatively, D is TRBD1 (5 bases). The CDR3 runs 16 residues. V was trimmed by 4 bases and J by 0 bases, leaving 15 bases between them. The germline CDR1 and CDR2 sequences are MNHEY and SVGEGT. This CDR3 is CASSSPGSPMNTEAFF. The CDR3 DNA is TGTGCCAGCAGTTCCCCAGGGTCTCCGATGAACACTGAAGCTTTCTTT.

V is TRBV5-6 and J is TRBJ2-3; a weak D match, TRBD2 (6 bases). The V end lost 6 bases, the J end lost 4 bases, and 21 bases lay between the germline ends. The CDR3 runs to 16 residues. Germline CDR1 reads SGHDT; CDR2 reads YYEEEE. This CDR3 is CASTESGDLWADTQYF. In nucleotides, the CDR3 is TGTGCCAGCACCGAATCGGGGGACCTATGGGCAGATACGCAGTATTTT.

This clonotype was observed at least ten times. The J gene is TRBJ2-7, the V gene TRBV2; 10 bases map to TRBD1. CDR3 length equals 14 residues. From germline, CDR1 is SNHLY and CDR2 FYNNEI. Trimming removed 5 bases from V and 6 bases from J; junction bases left unmatched: 7. CDR3 sequence (DNA): TGTGCCAGCAGTAATGGACAGGGGGAGACCGAGCAGTACTTC. Translation gives CASSNGQGETEQYF.

There are a few counts of this clonotype. V is TRBV5-1 and J is TRBJ2-5; D unclear. The ends were cut back, 2 bases at V and 10 bases at J, with 9 bases in the middle. This CDR3 region has 11 residues. Germline V gives CDR1 SGHRS, CDR2 YFSETQ. DNA of the CDR3: TGCGCCAGCAGCTTTTCAGAGGACCAGTACTTC. It specifies CASSFSEDQYF. The full variable domain, with the rest looked up from reference TRBV5-1 and TRBJ2-5, is KAGVTQTPRYLIKTRGQQVTLSCSPISGHRSVSWYQQTPGQGLQFLFEYFSETQRNKGNFPGRFSGRQFSNSRSEMNVSTLELGDSALYLCASSFSEDQYFGPGTRLLVL.

This clonotype was observed many times. V and J are TRBV10-3 and TRBJ2-5; a possible D gene is TRBD1 (5 bases). Trimming pared 6 bases from V and 5 bases from J, leaving 13 bases between. Germline V gene lookup returns CDR1 ENHRY and CDR2 SYGVKD. The CDR3 is 13 amino acids. CDR3 coding DNA: TGTGCCATCAGGGACATCCAAGAGGAGACCCAGTACTTC. Translation: CAIRDIQEETQYF.

The chain has TRBV5-1 and TRBJ2-2, with 9 bases lining up with TRBD1. This CDR3 contains 17 residues. Germline V gene sequence: CDR1 SGHRS, CDR2 YFSETQ. The J segment lost 4 bases and the V segment lost 4 bases, leaving 11 bases of the junction unmatched. The CDR3 region is CASSSGTGGAGTGELFF. In nucleotides, the CDR3 is TGCGCCAGCAGCAGCGGCACAGGGGGCGCGGGCACCGGGGAGCTGTTTTTT. Based on the CDR3 plus reference TRBV5-1 and TRBJ2-2, the full variable domain is KAGVTQTPRYLIKTRGQQVTLSCSPISGHRSVSWYQQTPGQGLQFLFEYFSETQRNKGNFPGRFSGRQFSNSRSEMNVSTLELGDSALYLCASSSGTGGAGTGELFFGEGSRLTVL.

This clonotype has at least ten counts. This chain uses TRBV30 with TRBJ2-1; D uncertain. In germline, CDR1 is GTSNPN, CDR2 SVGIG (reference sequence). Deletions cut 0 bases from V and 8 bases from J, with 8 bases between. The CDR3 runs to 12 residues. Here the CDR3 reads CAWSVPADEQFF. The CDR3 coding sequence is TGTGCCTGGAGTGTACCGGCAGATGAGCAGTTCTTC.

The chain links TRBV15 to TRBJ2-6; D unresolved. Germline values: CDR1 LNHNV, CDR2 YYDKDF (reference sequence). The CDR3 spans 19 residues. Between the trimmed V and J ends, which lost 0 bases and 0 bases, there was a span of 15 bases. The CDR3 reads CATSRERSLAGSGANVLTF. The DNA of the CDR3 is TGTGCCACCAGCAGAGAGAGGAGTTTGGCCGGCTCTGGGGCCAACGTCCTGACTTTC.

There are a few counts of this clonotype. The chain joins TRBV20-1 to TRBJ2-7, with D possibly TRBD2 on 6 matching bases. The CDR3 has 14 amino acids. V was pared by 3 bases and J by 1 base, with 13 bases between. The V gene's germline CDR1 is DFQATT and CDR2 SNEGSKA (reference sequence). The chain's CDR3 is CSASPPRDSYEQYF. The CDR3 nucleotides read TGCAGTGCTAGCCCCCCGCGGGATTCCTACGAGCAGTACTTC.

In this sample, this clonotype turned up many times. The rearrangement joins TRBV28 to TRBJ2-1, with TRBD1 identical over 10 bases. CDR3 length: 16 residues. The J segment lost 8 bases and the V segment lost 4 bases, leaving 11 bases of the junction unmatched. Germline assignment: CDR1 MDHEN and CDR2 SYDVKM. CDR3 in DNA: TGTGCCAGCAGTTATCCTAGCCCGACAGGGGGCGATGAGCAGTTCTTC. Translation gives CASSYPSPTGGDEQFF.

The chain has TRBV18 and TRBJ2-7; the match to TRBD2 covers 7 bases. CDR3 length equals 16 residues. J was trimmed by 6 bases and V by 3 bases; bases with no gene match: 14. Looked up from germline, CDR1 is KGHSH and CDR2 is LQKENI. CDR3: CASSPSRTRPAGEQYF. The CDR3 DNA sequence: TGTGCCAGCTCACCCTCCCGGACTAGGCCGGCAGGCGAGCAGTACTTC. Full variable domain (outside the CDR3, taken from reference TRBV18 and TRBJ2-7): NAGVMQNPRHLVRRRGQEARLRCSPMKGHSHVYWYRQLPEEGLKFMVYLQKENIIDESGMPKERFSAEFPKEGPSILRIQQVVRGDSAAYFCASSPSRTRPAGEQYFGPGTRLTVT.

This clonotype was seen many times. This chain uses TRBV6-1 with TRBJ1-1, with no clear D. The CDR3 totals 14 residues. The ends were cut back, 6 bases at V and 0 bases at J, with 11 bases in the middle. Germline CDR1 reads MNHNS; CDR2 reads SASEGT. The CDR3 loop reads CASRLDGVNTEAFF. Here the CDR3 DNA reads TGTGCCAGCAGGCTAGACGGAGTGAACACTGAAGCTTTCTTT.

This clonotype showed up many times. The CDR3 protein is CAISVKDPYNEQFF. As DNA, the CDR3 is TGTGCCATCAGTGTCAAGGACCCCTACAATGAGCAGTTCTTC. This chain links TRBV10-3 with TRBJ2-1, with no clear D. Looked up from germline, CDR1 is ENHRY and CDR2 is SYGVKD. The CDR3 contains 14 residues. V was pared by 4 bases and J by 2 bases, with 9 bases between.

This clonotype was detected many times. J is TRBJ2-7 and V is TRBV4-2; D gene unclear. CDR1 and CDR2 from the germline V gene are LGHNA and YNFKEQ. Deletions cut 4 bases from V and 0 bases from J, with 16 bases between. The CDR3 sequence is 16 residues long. The CDR3, as DNA: TGTGCCAGCAGCCGGAACCTGGCGGAGAGCTCCTACGAGCAGTACTTC. It specifies CASSRNLAESSYEQYF.

This rearrangement joins TRBV18 to TRBJ2-2; D is unclear. This CDR3 comprises 15 residues. V lost 3 bases, J lost 0 bases, and 8 bases lay in between. Germline V gene sequence: CDR1 KGHSH, CDR2 LQKENI. The CDR3 reads CASSPAVTNTGELFF. The CDR3 DNA reads TGTGCCAGCTCACCCGCAGTGACGAACACCGGGGAGCTGTTTTTT.

As regards this clonotype: Mismatch with germline at one junction end may stem from a read error. V usage is TRBV4-1 and J usage is TRBJ2-1; tentative D call: TRBD2 (5 bases). The CDR3 extends over 11 amino acids. From germline, CDR1 is MGHRA and CDR2 YSYEKL. The CDR3 sequence: CASSRGNEQIF. The CDR3 DNA is TGCGCCAGCAGCCGAGGGAATGAGCAGATCTTC.

The V gene is TRBV5-1, the J gene TRBJ2-1; TRBD2 is a possible D gene (6 bases). Germline CDR1 SGHRS, CDR2 YFSETQ. Trimming pared 4 bases from V and 10 bases from J, leaving 18 bases between. The CDR3 is 14 amino acids. The CDR3 spells CASSAVGGPGEQFF. The CDR3 DNA sequence: TGCGCCAGCAGCGCGGTGGGGGGTCCGGGGGAGCAGTTCTTC.

This clonotype was detected ten times or more. This CDR3 reads CASSSPPGIGQHF. The CDR3 region has the DNA TGTGCCAGCAGCTCCCCGCCGGGGATAGGTCAGCATTTT. The chain employs TRBV12-3 or TRBV12-4 and TRBJ1-5; D uncertain. CDR3 length: 13 residues. The V and J ends lost 6 bases and 13 bases respectively, with 19 bases between them.

The chain couples TRBV11-2 to TRBJ2-7, with D maybe TRBD2 (5 bases). V was trimmed by 3 bases and J by 0 bases, leaving 12 bases between them. Germline V gene lookup returns CDR1 SGHAT and CDR2 FQNNGV. CDR3 size: 15 residues. The CDR3 region has the DNA TGTGCCAGCAGCTTTAACAGAGGGAACTCCTACGAGCAGTACTTC. Translation gives CASSFNRGNSYEQYF.

This rearrangement joins TRBV28 to TRBJ2-7; tentative D call: TRBD1 (6 bases). V was pared by 1 base and J by 5 bases, with 18 bases between. The germline gives CDR1 MDHEN, CDR2 SYDVKM. The CDR3 is 16 residues long. The CDR3 loop is CASSLSYHGTTNEQYF. The CDR3 DNA is TGTGCCAGCAGTTTATCGTATCATGGGACAACCAACGAGCAGTACTTC.

V and J are TRBV19 and TRBJ2-1, with 10 positions matching TRBD2. Trimming removed 2 bases from V and 5 bases from J; junction bases left unmatched: 3. This CDR3 is built from 15 residues. Per the germline V gene, CDR1 is LNHDA and CDR2 is SQIVND (reference sequence). CDR3 in amino acids: CASSILGLADNEQFF. In nucleotides, the CDR3 is TGTGCCAGTAGTATACTCGGACTAGCGGACAATGAGCAGTTCTTC.

This clonotype was detected only a few times. This sequence joins TRBV2 and TRBJ2-7; perhaps TRBD1 as D (7 bases). Trimming cost V 6 bases and J 1 base, with 19 bases left between them. The CDR3 contains 16 residues. The V gene's germline CDR1 is SNHLY and CDR2 FYNNEI. The CDR3 nucleotides read TGTGCCAGCAGGGGGACTCGGGACAGACGGTCCTACGAGCAGTACTTC. Its translation: CASRGTRDRRSYEQYF. Filled out from reference TRBV2 and TRBJ2-7, the complete variable domain reads EPEVTQTPSHQVTQMGQEVILRCVPISNHLYFYWYRQILGQKVEFLVSFYNNEISEKSEIFDDQFSVERPDGSNFTLKIRSTKLEDSAMYFCASRGTRDRRSYEQYFGPGTRLTVT.

This clonotype was counted a few times. The V gene is TRBV12-3 or TRBV12-4, the J gene TRBJ2-1, with 7 nucleotides matching TRBD1. The CDR3 is 14 residues long. The ends lost 3 bases at V and 7 bases at J; junction bases unmatched: 6. The CDR3 DNA reads as TGTGCCAGCAGTTTGGGGACAGCCATTAATGAGCAGTTCTTC. This translates into CASSLGTAINEQFF.

This clonotype came up many times. The genes are TRBV12-3 or TRBV12-4 and TRBJ2-7; TRBD1 matches 9 bases. V was pared by 5 bases and J by 5 bases, with 13 bases of the junction left unmatched. The CDR3 spans 16 residues. CDR3 protein: CASSGSPGQGFDEQYF. Written as DNA, the CDR3 is TGTGCCAGCAGTGGATCTCCGGGACAGGGTTTTGACGAGCAGTACTTC.